This is a list of T cell receptor beta chains from one sample in a study of identical twins. TCRdb reprocessed the 5' RACE reads with MiXCR, giving one entry per CDR3 protein. The table lists more than 1.5 million distinct CDR3 sequences, around a third of them singletons. Sequencing was carried out using cord blood. The receptors come from a newborn girl in good health. CDR3s include the opening cysteine and the closing phenylalanine or tryptophan. Fields, in order: V gene, clone size, J gene, D gene, CDR3 protein, CDR3 DNA. The D gene is left open where the match is weak. The size entry is marked missing in some rows and otherwise reads once, few, many or a size class.

>TRBV20-1|.|TRBJ2-7|TRBD1
CSANRGLNEQYF
TGCAGTGCTAACAGGGGGCTAAACGAGCAGTACTTC
>TRBV6-5|few|TRBJ2-1|TRBD2
CASSYLSGRASNEQFF
TGTGCCAGCAGTTACTTAAGCGGGAGGGCCAGCAATGAGCAGTTCTTC
>TRBV19|.|TRBJ1-5|.
CASSIWQHSNQPQHF
TGTGCCAGTAGTATTTGGCAGCATAGCAATCAGCCCCAGCATTTT
>TRBV13|.|TRBJ1-2|.
CASSLAGYFYGYTF
TGTGCCAGCAGCTTAGCCGGATATTTCTATGGCTACACCTTC
>TRBV6-5|.|TRBJ2-7|TRBD2
CASRASRLAGAYEQYF
TGTGCCAGCAGGGCAAGTAGACTAGCGGGAGCCTACGAGCAGTACTTC
>TRBV20-1|.|TRBJ2-3|TRBD1
CSARTGADSTDTQYF
TGCAGTGCTAGGACAGGGGCCGATAGCACAGATACGCAGTATTTT
>TRBV28|few|TRBJ2-1|.
CASGRILYNEQFF
TGTGCCAGCGGTCGAATCCTCTACAATGAGCAGTTCTTC
>TRBV25-1|.|TRBJ1-4|.
CASSVSGGRVENEKLFF
TGTGCCAGCAGTGTTTCGGGGGGCAGGGTGGAGAATGAAAAACTGTTTTTT
>TRBV27|many|TRBJ2-7|.
CASSFMPWGAYEQYF
TGTGCCAGCAGTTTTATGCCTTGGGGAGCCTACGAGCAGTACTTC
>TRBV7-9|few|TRBJ2-5|TRBD2
CASSSHSGRETQYF
TGTGCCAGCAGCTCTCATAGCGGGAGAGAGACCCAGTACTTC
>TRBV2|few|TRBJ2-1|.
CASSSSSLSYNEQFF
TGTGCCAGCAGTTCGTCTAGTTTGTCCTACAATGAGCAGTTCTTC
>TRBV10-1|.|TRBJ1-1|.
CASSDPGADTEAFF
TGCGCCAGCAGTGACCCAGGGGCGGACACTGAAGCTTTCTTT
>TRBV5-1|.|TRBJ2-3|.
CASSLVVGTTDTQYF
TGCGCCAGCAGCTTGGTCGTGGGTACGACAGATACGCAGTATTTT
>TRBV29-1|.|TRBJ2-7|TRBD1
CSVWGQGVYEQYF
TGCAGCGTGTGGGGACAGGGGGTCTACGAGCAGTACTTC
>TRBV5-6|few|TRBJ1-2|.
CASSLGFYGDYGYTF
TGTGCCAGCAGCTTGGGATTTTACGGGGACTATGGCTACACCTTC